This TCR beta chain is from a study of T cell repertoires in cytomegalovirus infection. Study conclusions and caveats: HLA-C-restricted TCR beta clonotypes specific for CMV led the ex vivo response.

TCRdb reprocessed the reads via MiXCR and lists one record per CDR3 protein. The sample has approximately 500,000 distinct CDR3 sequences, about 15% seen once. As concerns this clonotype: Its antigen is not identified.

V gave up 8 bases and J gave up 1 base; unmatched junction bases: 7. The CDR3 consists of 13 residues. CDR1 is DFQATT and CDR2 is SNEGSKA in the germline V gene (reference sequence). The sequenced sample consisted of CD8+ T cells from PBMCs. The source of this sequence is a human donor in good health (CMV status not recorded). Some clones in this sample may be carry-over from other donors' samples. This sequence joins TRBV20-1 and TRBJ2-7; 8 nucleotides agree with TRBD2. DNA for the CDR3: TGCAGTTCAGGGACTAGTGAATCCTACGAGCAGTACTTC. Translating gives CSSGTSESYEQYF.